The 18 T cell receptor beta chains listed next were all sequenced from one sample in a study of T cell responses to AZD1222 COVID-19 vaccine (dated by TCRdb to the early 2020s). The sample's time point label is to be understood as: baseline before first vaccination. Libraries came from the immunoSEQ multiplex PCR assay. Here the immuneACCESS table is served through TCRdb, limited to in-frame sequences with V and J called. Missing clones are a known gap in these copies; in checked studies unresolved V genes cover under half, and the rest lacks a known reason. A total of over 75,000 clones appear in this sample, roughly nine tenths of them only once. Around 2.2% of the sample comes from the top ten. Sample: peripheral blood, taken on day 0 of AZD1222 vaccination. These TCRs come from an adult in good health.

This clone was counted only a few times. This chain joins TRBV2 and TRBJ1-1; D is unresolved. Germline V CDR1 and CDR2: SNHLY, FYNNEI. The CDR3 length is 13 residues. The V gene lost 8 bases and the J gene lost 1 base, with 11 bases spanning the gap. Here the CDR3 DNA reads TGTGCCAGCGGGATCAGCAGGAACACTGAAGCTTTCTTT. Translating gives CASGISRNTEAFF.

V usage is TRBV9 and J usage is TRBJ1-2, with 10 bases aligning to TRBD1. Germline V CDR1 and CDR2: SGDLS, YYNGEE. The CDR3 has 14 residues. After removal of 5 bases from V and 8 bases from J, the junction contained 9 bases not matched to a gene. The CDR3 reads CASRSTGGASGYTF. CDR3 bases: TGTGCCAGCAGGTCGACAGGGGGCGCCTCGGGCTACACCTTC. Variable domain in full (rest from reference TRBV9 and TRBJ1-2): DSGVTQTPKHLITATGQRVTLRCSPRSGDLSVYWYQQSLDQGLQFLIQYYNGEERAKGNILERFSAQQFPDLHSELNLSSLELGDSALYFCASRSTGGASGYTFGSGTRLTVV.

The genes are TRBV3-1 (or the pseudogene TRBV3-2) and TRBJ1-5; D ambiguous. This CDR3 has 13 amino acids. Per germline, CDR1 LGHDT and CDR2 YNNKEL (reference sequence). Trimming took 4 bases from V and 3 from J, leaving 7 bases between them. The CDR3: CASSPTINQPQHF. The DNA for the CDR3 is TGTGCCAGCAGCCCTACTATCAATCAGCCCCAGCATTTT.

The chain has TRBV7-9 and TRBJ2-1, with TRBD2 matching 13 bases. The ends lost 5 bases at V and 7 bases at J; junction bases unmatched: 5. CDR1 and CDR2 (germline): SEHNR, FQNEAQ (reference sequence). This CDR3 is 15 amino acids long. This chain's CDR3 is CASSPGTSGTNEQFF. The CDR3 DNA is TGTGCCAGCAGCCCTGGGACTAGCGGGACTAATGAGCAGTTCTTC.

The chain joins TRBV4-3 to TRBJ1-3; no reliable D call. The ends were cut back, 4 bases at V and 0 bases at J, with 10 bases in the middle. The CDR3 totals 15 residues. Looked up from germline, CDR1 is LGHNA and CDR2 is YSLEER. CDR3 residues: CASSPEVRSGNTIYF. The CDR3 DNA is TGCGCCAGCAGCCCCGAGGTCCGCTCTGGAAACACCATATATTTT.

This chain uses TRBV18 with TRBJ2-6; TRBD1 matches 8 bases. Losses at the gene ends were 4 bases for V and 0 bases for J; bases not matched to a gene: 11. This CDR3 contains 19 residues. Germline V gene data show CDR1 as KGHSH and CDR2 as LQKENI. The CDR3 loop is CASSHLTGGRSSGANVLTF. CDR3 DNA sequence: TGTGCCAGCTCACACCTCACAGGGGGTCGGAGCTCTGGGGCCAACGTCCTGACTTTC.

V is TRBV19 and J is TRBJ2-2; D possibly corresponds to TRBD2 (6 bases). CDR3 length: 16 residues. Germline loops: CDR1 LNHDA, CDR2 SQIVND (reference sequence). Trimming removed 6 bases at V and 6 bases at J, with 20 bases between. The CDR3 nucleotides read TGTGCCAGTAGCCCCCAGGGTATTTCGGGGGCCGGGGAGCTGTTTTTT. This translates into CASSPQGISGAGELFF.

The chain is built from TRBV19 and TRBJ2-2; 7 bases are a match to TRBD1. The CDR3 is 15 amino acids. V was clipped by 3 bases and J by 3 bases; unmatched bases: 4. CDR1 and CDR2 (germline): LNHDA, SQIVND (reference sequence). The CDR3 here is CASSIGQAYTGELFF. For the CDR3, the DNA is TGTGCCAGTAGTATTGGACAGGCTTACACCGGGGAGCTGTTTTTT.

This clone was recorded once. CDR3 in amino acids: CASFRGENTGELFF. CDR3 DNA: TGTGCCAGCTTTCGGGGGGAGAACACCGGGGAGCTGTTTTTT. The chain has TRBV5-4 and TRBJ2-2; 7 positions agree with TRBD2. The V segment lost 7 bases and the J segment 1 base; nucleotides outside the gene matches: 4. The germline CDR1 and CDR2 sequences are SGHNT and YYREEE (reference sequence). The CDR3 runs to 14 residues.

This chain links TRBV20-1 with TRBJ1-5; 12 bases agree with TRBD1. Germline loops: CDR1 DFQATT, CDR2 SNEGSKA (reference sequence). The CDR3 totals 15 residues. The junction had 7 bases not matched to a gene; V was cut back by 3 bases and J by 7 bases. CDR3 in DNA: TGCAGTGCTAGTAGGGGACAGGGGGCTGGGCAGCCCCAGCATTTT. The encoded protein is CSASRGQGAGQPQHF.

This chain links TRBV7-9 with TRBJ1-4; D unresolved. This CDR3 spans 14 amino acids. Per germline, CDR1 SEHNR and CDR2 FQNEAQ (reference sequence). Trimming removed 5 bases from V and 5 bases from J, with 12 bases in between. The CDR3 is CASSLSRENEKLFF. DNA for the CDR3: TGTGCCAGCAGCCTGTCTAGGGAGAATGAAAAACTGTTTTTT.

The chain combines TRBV7-8 with TRBJ1-1, with D tentatively TRBD1 (5 bases). Trimming removed 5 bases from V and 6 bases from J, with 10 bases in between. The germline V gene has CDR1 SGHVS and CDR2 FQNEAQ. The CDR3 sequence is 12 residues long. The CDR3 loop is CASSQDTSEAFF. As DNA, the CDR3 is TGTGCCAGCAGCCAGGACACTTCTGAAGCTTTCTTT.

The chain has TRBV7-2 and TRBJ1-2, with 7 nucleotides matching TRBD1. CDR1 is SGHTA, CDR2 FQGNSA, per germline. With V trimmed by 1 base and J by 5 bases, 1 base remained unmatched. The CDR3 has 13 residues. The CDR3 region is CASSLGGQYGYTF. The CDR3 DNA sequence: TGTGCCAGCAGCTTAGGGGGACAGTATGGCTACACCTTC.

The chain is built from TRBV6-2 or TRBV6-3 and TRBJ1-2, with a tentative D call TRBD1 (5 bases). The V gene's germline CDR1 is MNHEY and CDR2 SVGEGT. This CDR3 region has 13 residues. The V end was cut by 6 bases, the J end by 3 bases, with 11 bases between. The chain's CDR3 is CASSETGDYGYTF. Written as DNA, the CDR3 is TGTGCCAGCAGCGAAACAGGCGACTATGGCTACACCTTC.

This chain connects TRBV30 to TRBJ1-1; 7 bases are shared with TRBD1. V was clipped by 3 bases and J by 1 base; unmatched bases: 2. The germline V gene has CDR1 GTSNPN and CDR2 SVGIG (reference sequence). The CDR3 consists of 13 residues. The CDR3 DNA follows: TGTGCCTGGAGGAGGGGGCCGAACACTGAAGCTTTCTTT. Translating gives CAWRRGPNTEAFF.

The chain carries TRBV10-2 and TRBJ2-3; 13 bases match TRBD2. Germline V CDR1 and CDR2: WSHSY, SAAADI. The CDR3 covers 17 residues. Trimming cost V 6 bases and J 0 bases; bases outside gene matches: 6. CDR3 residues: CASRTSGRGPSTDTQYF. CDR3 sequence (DNA): TGCGCCAGCAGAACTAGCGGGAGGGGACCTAGCACAGATACGCAGTATTTT.

This clone has a single count. J is TRBJ2-1 and V is TRBV19, with 7 nucleotides matching TRBD2. The length of the CDR3 is 14 residues. V was clipped by 1 base and J by 6 bases; unmatched bases: 3. The V gene's germline CDR1 is LNHDA and CDR2 SQIVND (reference sequence). CDR3 loop: CASSIVGGVNEQFF. CDR3 in DNA: TGTGCCAGTAGTATAGTGGGGGGGGTCAATGAGCAGTTCTTC.

The rearrangement links TRBV5-1 to TRBJ2-2; D gene uncertain. The CDR3 has 14 residues. The germline CDR1 and CDR2 sequences are SGHRS and YFSETQ. V was cut by 0 bases and J by 6 bases, with 9 bases left in between. The CDR3 DNA sequence: TGCGCCAGCAGCTTGGGGCCCGGCGCCGGGGAGCTGTTTTTT. Translating it yields CASSLGPGAGELFF.